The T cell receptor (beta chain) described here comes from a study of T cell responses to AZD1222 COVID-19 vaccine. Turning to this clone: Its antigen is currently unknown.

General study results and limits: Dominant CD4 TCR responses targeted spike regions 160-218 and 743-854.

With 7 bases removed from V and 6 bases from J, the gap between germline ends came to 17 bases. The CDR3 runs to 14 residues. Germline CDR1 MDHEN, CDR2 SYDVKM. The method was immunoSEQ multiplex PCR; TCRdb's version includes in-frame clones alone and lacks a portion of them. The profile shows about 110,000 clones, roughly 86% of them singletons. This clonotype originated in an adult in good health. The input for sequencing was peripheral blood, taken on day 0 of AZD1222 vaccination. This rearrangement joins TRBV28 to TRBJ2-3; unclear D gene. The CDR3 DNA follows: TGTGCCAGCACCGGACGGATCTCCCCGGATACGCAGTATTTT. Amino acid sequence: CASTGRISPDTQYF.